This T cell receptor (beta chain) was captured by sequencing in a study of graft-versus-host responses after intestinal transplantation. Study-wide context: Multivisceral, liver-intestinal, or isolated intestinal transplants were given to recipients. Study-level findings and limits: Marrow from the recipient contained GvH clones, some of which had appeared first in ileum or blood. The highest levels of circulating GvH clones went along with early declines in HvG clones after transplant.

Notes on this clone: Its specificity is not known.

The V gene lost 6 bases and the J gene lost 6 bases, with 21 bases spanning the gap. The V gene's germline CDR1 is KGHSH and CDR2 LQKENI. The CDR3 runs 16 residues. Profiling relied on immunoSEQ multiplex PCR, and the TCRdb table lists in-frame clones only, not all of them. The sample yields about 27,000 clones, around 95% seen once. The sequenced sample was PBMCs, obtained roughly 29 days after intestinal transplant. This TCR derives from a human patient who received an intestinal transplant, so some T cells may come from the graft donor. J is TRBJ1-5 and V is TRBV18; tentative D call: TRBD1 (6 bases). The CDR3 DNA is TGTGCCAGCTCGCGCGACTCGGGGGCGCATGGTCAGCCCCAGCATTTT. Protein: CASSRDSGAHGQPQHF.